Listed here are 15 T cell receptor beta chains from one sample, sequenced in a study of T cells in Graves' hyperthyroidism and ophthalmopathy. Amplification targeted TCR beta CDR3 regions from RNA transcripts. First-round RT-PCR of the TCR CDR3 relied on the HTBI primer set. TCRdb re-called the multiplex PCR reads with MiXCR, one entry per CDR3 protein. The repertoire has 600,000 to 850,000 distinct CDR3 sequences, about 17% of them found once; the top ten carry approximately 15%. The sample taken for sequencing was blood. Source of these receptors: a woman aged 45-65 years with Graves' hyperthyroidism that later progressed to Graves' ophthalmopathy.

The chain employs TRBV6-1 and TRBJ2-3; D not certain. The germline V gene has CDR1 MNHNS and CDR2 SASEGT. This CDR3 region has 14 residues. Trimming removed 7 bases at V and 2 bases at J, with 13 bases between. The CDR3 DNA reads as TGTGCCAGCACCATAGGAACACTCACAGATACGCAGTATTTT. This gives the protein CASTIGTLTDTQYF.

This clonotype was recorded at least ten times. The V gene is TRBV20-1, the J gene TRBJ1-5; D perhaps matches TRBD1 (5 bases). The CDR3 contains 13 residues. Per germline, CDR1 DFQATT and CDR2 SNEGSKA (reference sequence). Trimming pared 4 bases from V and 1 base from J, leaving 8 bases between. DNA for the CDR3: TGCAGTGCTACCGAGGGGAGCAATCAGCCCCAGCATTTT. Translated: CSATEGSNQPQHF.

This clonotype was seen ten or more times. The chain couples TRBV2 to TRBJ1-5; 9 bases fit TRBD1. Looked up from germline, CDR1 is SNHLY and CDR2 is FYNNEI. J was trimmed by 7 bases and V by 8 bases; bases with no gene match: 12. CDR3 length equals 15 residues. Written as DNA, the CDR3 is TGTGCCAGCCTTCCGGGACAGGGTTTCGGCCAGCCCCAGCATTTT. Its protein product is CASLPGQGFGQPQHF.

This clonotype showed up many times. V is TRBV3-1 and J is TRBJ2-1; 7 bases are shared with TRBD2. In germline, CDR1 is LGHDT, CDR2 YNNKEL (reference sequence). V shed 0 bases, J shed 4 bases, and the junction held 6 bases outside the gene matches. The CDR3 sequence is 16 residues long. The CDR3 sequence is CASSQDQSGDYNEQFF. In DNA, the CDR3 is TGTGCCAGCAGCCAAGATCAAAGCGGGGATTACAATGAGCAGTTCTTC.

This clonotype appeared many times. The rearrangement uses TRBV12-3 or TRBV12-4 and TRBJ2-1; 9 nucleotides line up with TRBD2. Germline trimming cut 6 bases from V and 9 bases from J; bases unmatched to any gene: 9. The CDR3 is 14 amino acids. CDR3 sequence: CASRLGGGGAEQFF. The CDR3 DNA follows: TGTGCCAGCAGACTAGGGGGCGGGGGGGCTGAGCAGTTCTTC.

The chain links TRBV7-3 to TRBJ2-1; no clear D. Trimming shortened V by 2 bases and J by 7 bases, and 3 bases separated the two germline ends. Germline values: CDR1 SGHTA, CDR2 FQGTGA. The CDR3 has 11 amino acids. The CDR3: CASSLQNEQFF. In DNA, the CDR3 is TGTGCCAGCAGCTTACAGAATGAGCAGTTCTTC.

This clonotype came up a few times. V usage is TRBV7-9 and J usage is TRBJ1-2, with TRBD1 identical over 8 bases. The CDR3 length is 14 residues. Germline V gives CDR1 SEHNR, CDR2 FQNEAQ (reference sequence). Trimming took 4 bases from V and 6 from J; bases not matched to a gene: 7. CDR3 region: CASSSPGGRDGYTF. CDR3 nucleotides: TGTGCCAGCAGCTCTCCAGGGGGCCGAGATGGCTACACCTTC. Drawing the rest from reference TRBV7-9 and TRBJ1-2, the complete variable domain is DTGVSQNPRHKITKRGQNVTFRCDPISEHNRLYWYRQTLGQGPEFLTYFQNEAQLEKSRLLSDRFSAERPKGSFSTLEIQRTEQGDSAMYLCASSSPGGRDGYTFGSGTRLTVV.

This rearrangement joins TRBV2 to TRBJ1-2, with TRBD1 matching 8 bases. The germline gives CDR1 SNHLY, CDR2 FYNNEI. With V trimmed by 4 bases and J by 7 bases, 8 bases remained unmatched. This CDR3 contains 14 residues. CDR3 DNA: TGTGCCAGCAGTGCCCCAGGGGGCCGGCGTGGCTACACCTTC. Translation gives CASSAPGGRRGYTF.

DNA of the CDR3: TGTGCCAGCAGCTTAACCCCGATGGAGGCTGGAGATACGCAGTATTTT. It encodes CASSLTPMEAGDTQYF. This chain links TRBV7-3 with TRBJ2-3, with D perhaps TRBD2 (5 bases). V lost 0 bases and J lost 5, with 15 bases in between. The CDR3 contains 16 residues. Germline values: CDR1 SGHTA, CDR2 FQGTGA.

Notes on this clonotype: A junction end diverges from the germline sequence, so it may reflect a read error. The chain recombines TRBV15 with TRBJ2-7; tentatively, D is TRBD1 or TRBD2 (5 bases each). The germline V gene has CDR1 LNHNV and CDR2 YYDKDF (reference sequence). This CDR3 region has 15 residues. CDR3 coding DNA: TGTGCCATCAGCAGAGATGGCGGGTGGGGCGGCGAGCAGTACTTC. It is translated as CAISRDGGWGGEQYF.

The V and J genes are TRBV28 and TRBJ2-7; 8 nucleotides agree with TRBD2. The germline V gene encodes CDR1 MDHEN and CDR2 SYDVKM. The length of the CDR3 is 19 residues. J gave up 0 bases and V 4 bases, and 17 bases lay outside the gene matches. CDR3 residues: CASSSLKLESGTSSYEQYF. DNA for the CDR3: TGTGCCAGCAGTTCACTTAAACTTGAATCCGGGACTAGCTCCTACGAGCAGTACTTC.

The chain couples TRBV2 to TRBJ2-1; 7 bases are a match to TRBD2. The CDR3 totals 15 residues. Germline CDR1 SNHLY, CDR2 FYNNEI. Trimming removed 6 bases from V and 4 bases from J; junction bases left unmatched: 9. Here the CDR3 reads CASRPLAVAYNEQFF. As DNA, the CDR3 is TGTGCCAGCAGACCCCTAGCGGTGGCATACAATGAGCAGTTCTTC.

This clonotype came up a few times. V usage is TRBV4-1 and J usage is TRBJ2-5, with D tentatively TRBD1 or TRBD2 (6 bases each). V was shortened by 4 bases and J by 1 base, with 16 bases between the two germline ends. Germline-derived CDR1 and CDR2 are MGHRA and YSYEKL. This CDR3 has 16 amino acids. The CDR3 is CASSPGAGIIQETQYF. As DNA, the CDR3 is TGCGCCAGCAGCCCAGGGGCGGGGATAATCCAAGAGACCCAGTACTTC.

The CDR3 sequence: CASSLVSGKNNSPLHF. CDR3 DNA sequence: TGTGCCAGCAGCTTAGTTTCAGGGAAGAATAATTCACCCCTCCACTTT. The chain joins TRBV7-9 to TRBJ1-6; a possible D gene is TRBD1 (5 bases). V was clipped by 1 base and J by 5 bases, with 12 bases between them. Germline-derived CDR1 and CDR2 are SEHNR and FQNEAQ (reference sequence). The CDR3 is 16 amino acids.

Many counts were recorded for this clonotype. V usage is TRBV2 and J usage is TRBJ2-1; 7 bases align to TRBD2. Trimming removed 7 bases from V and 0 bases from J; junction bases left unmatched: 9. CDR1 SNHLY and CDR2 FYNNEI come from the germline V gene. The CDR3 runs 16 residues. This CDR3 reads CASTPRTGGSYNEQFF. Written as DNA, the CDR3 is TGTGCCAGCACTCCAAGAACGGGGGGCTCCTACAATGAGCAGTTCTTC.